This TCR beta chain was captured in a study of response to subunit inactivated influenza vaccine. Study-level findings and limits: Authors suggested seasonal influenza vaccinations each recruit few new T cells.

TCRdb passed the RT-PCR reads through MiXCR, listing each CDR3 protein once. The sample gives hundreds of thousands of distinct CDR3 sequences, about 25% of which show up once; 1.9% is in the top ten. Germline CDR1 reads LNHDA; CDR2 reads SQIVND (reference sequence). The V and J ends lost 4 bases and 3 bases respectively, with 16 bases between them. The CDR3 has 15 residues. As concerns this clonotype: Antigen: not known.

The source is a man aged 45-65 years who received an inactivated influenza vaccine. This chain joins TRBV19 and TRBJ2-7; D might be TRBD1 or TRBD2, each matching 5 bases. Sequenced material: CD4+ T cells sorted from PBMCs, taken 4 to 6 days after vaccination. This CDR3 reads CASSKAGTVDYEQYF. The CDR3 DNA sequence: TGTGCCAGTAGTAAGGCCGGGACGGTAGACTACGAGCAGTACTTC.